Following are 26 T cell receptor beta chains from one sample sequenced in a study of cytomegalovirus exposure and HLA in healthy donors. 60 Vbeta and 13 Jbeta primers were used in PCR. Some clones are missing from TCRdb's copy, which holds only in-frame ones; the method was immunoSEQ multiplex PCR. The profile shows around 81,000 clones, 55% to 75% of them singletons. The sequencing sample was made of PBMCs. The receptor set was obtained from a young man in good health and CMV-seropositive.

J is TRBJ2-4 and V is TRBV15; D may be TRBD2 (5 bases). There are 18 residues in the CDR3. V was cut by 0 bases and J by 2 bases, with 17 bases left in between. From germline, CDR1 is LNHNV and CDR2 YYDKDF (reference sequence). For the CDR3, the DNA is TGTGCCACCAGCAGAGATATGTTGAGGGCAGGCTCCAAAAACATTCAGTACTTC. Translation: CATSRDMLRAGSKNIQYF.

The rearrangement links TRBV7-9 to TRBJ2-7; TRBD1 agrees at 10 bases. CDR1 is SEHNR, CDR2 FQNEAQ, per germline (reference sequence). This CDR3 spans 15 amino acids. Germline trimming cut 5 bases from V and 1 base from J; bases unmatched to any gene: 5. CDR3 in amino acids: CASSMRQGASYEQYF. CDR3 sequence (DNA): TGTGCCAGCAGCATGCGACAGGGGGCATCCTACGAGCAGTACTTC. Drawing the rest from reference TRBV7-9 and TRBJ2-7, the complete variable domain is DTGVSQNPRHKITKRGQNVTFRCDPISEHNRLYWYRQTLGQGPEFLTYFQNEAQLEKSRLLSDRFSAERPKGSFSTLEIQRTEQGDSAMYLCASSMRQGASYEQYFGPGTRLTVT.

This clone was seen just once. This chain connects TRBV28 to TRBJ1-2; 10 positions match TRBD1. Germline lookup yields CDR1 MDHEN and CDR2 SYDVKM. The junction had 15 bases not matched to a gene; V was cut back by 8 bases and J by 6 bases. CDR3 length: 16 residues. The CDR3 loop is CASSTDRGTGVNGYTF. The DNA for the CDR3 is TGTGCCAGCTCAACAGATCGGGGGACAGGGGTTAATGGCTACACCTTC.

The chain has TRBV29-1 and TRBJ1-5, with 7 bases identical to TRBD1. Per the germline V gene, CDR1 is SQVTM and CDR2 is ANQGSEA. Trimming at V came to 4 bases and at J to 1 base, leaving 4 bases not matched to a gene. The CDR3 totals 14 residues. CDR3 region: CSVAMTGSNQPQHF. As DNA, the CDR3 is TGCAGCGTTGCCATGACAGGGAGCAATCAGCCCCAGCATTTT.

The genes are TRBV10-3 and TRBJ2-5; a weak D match, TRBD2 (6 bases). Trimming took 6 bases from V and 1 from J, leaving 12 bases between them. The CDR3 has 14 amino acids. The germline V gene encodes CDR1 ENHRY and CDR2 SYGVKD. CDR3 region: CAIREGLGQETQYF. DNA of the CDR3: TGTGCCATCAGAGAGGGACTTGGCCAAGAGACCCAGTACTTC.

The chain employs TRBV5-6 and TRBJ2-5; 9 bases agree with TRBD2. CDR1 is SGHDT, CDR2 YYEEEE, per germline. CDR3 length: 17 amino acids. Unmatched junction bases numbered 11, after V lost 1 base and J lost 4 bases. The CDR3 nucleotides are TGTGCCAGCAGCTTGTGGGCTGGGGCGGGGGGGCGAGAGACCCAGTACTTC. Translation gives CASSLWAGAGGRETQYF.

This clone has only a few counts. The chain recombines TRBV30 with TRBJ2-1; TRBD1 aligns across 7 bases. CDR3 length: 13 residues. Trimming at V came to 6 bases and at J to 5 bases, leaving 7 bases not matched to a gene. Germline V lookup: CDR1 GTSNPN, CDR2 SVGIG (reference sequence). CDR3 in DNA: TGTGCCTGTCACAGGGGCCAGAACAATGAGCAGTTCTTC. It codes for CACHRGQNNEQFF.

A few counts support this clone. The rearrangement links TRBV5-6 to TRBJ2-1, with 12 nucleotides matching TRBD2. J lost 7 bases, V lost 4 bases, and 9 bases had no gene match. The V gene's germline CDR1 is SGHDT and CDR2 YYEEEE. The CDR3 runs to 16 residues. In nucleotides, the CDR3 is TGTGCCAGCAGCCTCACTAGCGGGGGGACGGGGAATGAGCAGTTCTTC. This sequence encodes CASSLTSGGTGNEQFF.

V usage is TRBV29-1 and J usage is TRBJ2-5; 8 nucleotides agree with TRBD2. From germline, CDR1 is SQVTM and CDR2 ANQGSEA. This CDR3 comprises 11 residues. With 4 bases clipped from V and 5 bases from J, the junction kept 0 bases outside the gene matches. The CDR3 loop is CSVAGGETQYF. The CDR3 DNA sequence: TGCAGCGTTGCGGGGGGGGAGACCCAGTACTTC.

The V and J genes are TRBV2 and TRBJ1-1, with TRBD1 matching 7 bases. V lost 3 bases and J lost 5; bases outside the gene matches: 6. CDR1 and CDR2 (germline): SNHLY, FYNNEI. This CDR3 has 14 amino acids. CDR3: CASSDEGARTEAFF. The CDR3 nucleotides are TGTGCCAGCAGTGACGAGGGGGCGAGGACTGAAGCTTTCTTT. Supplemented by reference TRBV2 and TRBJ1-1, the full variable domain reads EPEVTQTPSHQVTQMGQEVILRCVPISNHLYFYWYRQILGQKVEFLVSFYNNEISEKSEIFDDQFSVERPDGSNFTLKIRSTKLEDSAMYFCASSDEGARTEAFFGQGTRLTVV.

The chain recombines TRBV4-1 with TRBJ2-2, with unresolved D. V gave up 1 base and J gave up 2 bases, with 8 bases separating them. Germline CDR1 reads MGHRA; CDR2 reads YSYEKL. The CDR3 is 15 amino acids. CDR3: CASSQVQYNTGELFF. The CDR3 bases are TGCGCCAGCAGCCAAGTTCAGTACAACACCGGGGAGCTGTTTTTT.

The chain recombines TRBV28 with TRBJ2-7; D may be TRBD1 (6 bases). The germline V and J ends were trimmed by 4 bases and 6 bases, with 13 bases remaining between them. The CDR3 is made up of 13 amino acids. Germline CDR1 is MDHEN and CDR2 is SYDVKM. Here the CDR3 DNA reads TGTGCCAGCAGTTCCACAGGGATTGGCGAGCAGTACTTC. Protein: CASSSTGIGEQYF.

The V call is TRBV4-3, the J call TRBJ2-7; the match to TRBD1 covers 10 bases. Unmatched junction bases numbered 5, after V lost 2 bases and J lost 4 bases. In germline, CDR1 is LGHNA, CDR2 YSLEER. The CDR3 runs 15 residues. CDR3 sequence reads: CASSQFGTGVYEQYF. For the CDR3, the DNA is TGCGCCAGCAGCCAATTCGGGACAGGGGTGTACGAGCAGTACTTC.

This clone has a handful of counts. The chain is built from TRBV19 and TRBJ2-7, with 8 nucleotides matching TRBD1. Trimming took 3 bases from V and 3 from J; bases not matched to a gene: 7. The CDR3 runs to 15 residues. The V gene's germline CDR1 is LNHDA and CDR2 SQIVND (reference sequence). The CDR3 DNA sequence: TGTGCCAGTAGTATTTCCGGGACAGGTCTCTACGAGCAGTACTTC. As protein: CASSISGTGLYEQYF.

Details on this clone: An end of the junction does not agree with germline; a read error may underlie this. The chain is built from TRBV7-7 and TRBJ2-5; weak D call: TRBD1 (6 bases). The CDR3 loop spans 15 amino acids. CDR1 is SSHAT and CDR2 is FNYEAQ in the germline V gene (reference sequence). The CDR3 protein is CASSPRTGFGQTQYF. CDR3 nucleotide sequence: TGTGCTAGCAGCCCCCGAACAGGGTTTGGTCAGACCCAGTACTTC.

The chain carries TRBV7-3 and TRBJ2-2; D might be TRBD1 (6 bases). This CDR3 spans 16 amino acids. The V gene lost 5 bases and the J gene lost 1 base, with 14 bases spanning the gap. Germline assignment: CDR1 SGHTA and CDR2 FQGTGA. For the CDR3, the DNA is TGTGCCAGCAGCCCCAACCCGGGACAGAACACCGGGGAGCTGTTTTTT. Its translation is CASSPNPGQNTGELFF. The full variable domain, rest sourced from reference TRBV7-3 and TRBJ2-2, is GAGVSQTPSNKVTEKGKYVELRCDPISGHTALYWYRQSLGQGPEFLIYFQGTGAADDSGLPNDRFFAVRPEGSVSTLKIQRTERGDSAVYLCASSPNPGQNTGELFFGEGSRLTVL.

The chain recombines TRBV4-1 with TRBJ1-5; D is perhaps TRBD1 (6 bases). The germline CDR1 and CDR2 sequences are MGHRA and YSYEKL. V was clipped by 3 bases and J by 8 bases, with 14 bases between them. CDR3 length: 14 amino acids. The CDR3 DNA is TGCGCCAGCAGCCATCCGGGGGGCTTAGAGCCCCAGCATTTT. Amino acid sequence: CASSHPGGLEPQHF.

The V gene is TRBV9, the J gene TRBJ1-2; 9 nucleotides agree with TRBD1. The germline CDR1 and CDR2 sequences are SGDLS and YYNGEE. The CDR3 loop spans 14 amino acids. V lost 1 base and J lost 4; bases outside the gene matches: 2. The CDR3 region is CASSVKDRGYGYTF. CDR3 nucleotide sequence: TGTGCCAGCAGCGTAAAGGACAGGGGCTATGGCTACACCTTC.

Turning to this clone: The sample contains more than one DNA sequence encoding this CDR3. V and J are TRBV5-6 and TRBJ2-7, with a tentative D call TRBD2 (6 bases). Germline lookup yields CDR1 SGHDT and CDR2 YYEEEE. The CDR3 has 15 amino acids. Trimming removed 0 bases from V and 5 bases from J, with 15 bases in between. CDR3 DNA: TGTGCCAGCAGCTTGGTTATACGCCGCGGGGACGAGCAGTACTTC. Translating gives CASSLVIRRGDEQYF.

This clone was seen only a few times. This chain joins TRBV21-1 and TRBJ2-5; the table assigns TRBD1, which was not confirmed against the DNA. TRBV21-1 is listed as a pseudogene. The CDR3 is 18 amino acids. In nucleotides, the CDR3 is TGTGCCAGCAGCCCAAAGAAACAGGGGAAGCGAACTCAAGAGACCCAGTACTTC. This encodes CASSPKKQGKRTQETQYF.

This clone occurred a few times. The CDR3 spells CASSSSGANVLTF. The CDR3 DNA sequence: TGTGCCAGCAGCTCTTCTGGGGCCAACGTCCTGACTTTC. V is TRBV7-3 and J is TRBJ2-6; D gene unclear. The V end was cut by 4 bases, the J end by 1 base, with 2 bases between. Germline CDR1 and CDR2: SGHTA and FQGTGA. This CDR3 is 13 amino acids long.

In this sample, this clone turned up once. This chain links TRBV5-1 with TRBJ2-1, with 12 positions matching TRBD2. The trim removed 0 bases at V and 5 bases at J, leaving 0 bases unmatched. Germline CDR1 reads SGHRS; CDR2 reads YFSETQ. The CDR3 length is 15 residues. The CDR3 reads CASSLGTSGNNEQFF. The CDR3 DNA is TGCGCCAGCAGCTTGGGGACTAGCGGGAACAATGAGCAGTTCTTC.

This clone was detected a few times. This chain joins TRBV7-2 and TRBJ2-5; tentatively, D is TRBD1 (6 bases). Germline values: CDR1 SGHTA, CDR2 FQGNSA. The CDR3 has 14 amino acids. Trimming pared 3 bases from V and 2 bases from J, leaving 10 bases between. CDR3 protein: CASSFNRAQETQYF. The DNA for the CDR3 is TGTGCCAGCAGCTTCAACAGGGCACAAGAGACCCAGTACTTC.

The chain couples TRBV5-1 to TRBJ2-3, with 8 bases that match TRBD2. The CDR3 totals 14 residues. Germline CDR1 SGHRS, CDR2 YFSETQ. Trimming cost V 3 bases and J 4 bases; bases outside gene matches: 4. The CDR3 region has the DNA TGCGCCAGCAGCTCAGGACTAGCAGCAGATACGCAGTATTTT. The encoded protein is CASSSGLAADTQYF. Filled out from reference TRBV5-1 and TRBJ2-3, the complete variable domain reads KAGVTQTPRYLIKTRGQQVTLSCSPISGHRSVSWYQQTPGQGLQFLFEYFSETQRNKGNFPGRFSGRQFSNSRSEMNVSTLELGDSALYLCASSSGLAADTQYFGPGTRLTVL.

This clone counts as medium-sized (0.01 to 0.1%). The gene calls are TRBV11-3 and TRBJ2-7, with D perhaps matching TRBD1 (6 bases). The CDR3 consists of 14 residues. V dropped 5 bases and J dropped 5 bases, with 16 bases sitting between them. Germline CDR1 reads SGHNT; CDR2 reads YENEEA. CDR3 coding DNA: TGTGCCAGCAGCCTCAAAAGGGGGTTTGACGAGCAGTACTTC. Translation: CASSLKRGFDEQYF.

This clone was detected only a few times. The chain uses TRBV6-5 and TRBJ2-7; TRBD2 agrees at 8 bases. Trimming removed 0 bases from V and 6 bases from J; junction bases left unmatched: 4. The CDR3 runs to 14 residues. Germline V lookup: CDR1 MNHEY, CDR2 SVGAGI. The CDR3 is CASSYSAGASEQYF. The CDR3 DNA follows: TGTGCCAGCAGTTACTCAGCGGGAGCTAGCGAGCAGTACTTC.